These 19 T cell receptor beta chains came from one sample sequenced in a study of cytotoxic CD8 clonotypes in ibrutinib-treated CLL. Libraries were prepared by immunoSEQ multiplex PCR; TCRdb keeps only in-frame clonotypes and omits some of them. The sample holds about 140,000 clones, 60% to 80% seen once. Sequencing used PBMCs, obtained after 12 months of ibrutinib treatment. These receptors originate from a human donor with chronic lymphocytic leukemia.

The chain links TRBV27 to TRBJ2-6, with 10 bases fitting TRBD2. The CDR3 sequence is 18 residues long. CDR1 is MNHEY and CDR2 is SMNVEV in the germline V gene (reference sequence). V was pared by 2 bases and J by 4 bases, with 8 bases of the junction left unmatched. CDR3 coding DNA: TGTGCCAGCAGTTTAGGTAGCGGGAGGTCCTTGGGGGCCAACGTCCTGACTTTC. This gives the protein CASSLGSGRSLGANVLTF.

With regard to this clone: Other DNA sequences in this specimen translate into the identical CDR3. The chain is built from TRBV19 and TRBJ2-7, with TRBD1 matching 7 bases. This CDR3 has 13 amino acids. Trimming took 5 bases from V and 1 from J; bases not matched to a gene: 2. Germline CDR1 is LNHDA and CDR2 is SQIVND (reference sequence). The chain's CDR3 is CASSLDRSYEQYF. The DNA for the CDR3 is TGTGCCAGTAGTTTGGACAGGTCCTACGAGCAGTACTTC.

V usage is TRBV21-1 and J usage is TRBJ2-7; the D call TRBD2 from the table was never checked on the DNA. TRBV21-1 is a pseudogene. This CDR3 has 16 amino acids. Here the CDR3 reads CASSKLASATHYEQYF. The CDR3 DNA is TGTGCCAGCAGCAAGTTGGCTAGCGCAACCCACTACGAGCAGTACTTC.

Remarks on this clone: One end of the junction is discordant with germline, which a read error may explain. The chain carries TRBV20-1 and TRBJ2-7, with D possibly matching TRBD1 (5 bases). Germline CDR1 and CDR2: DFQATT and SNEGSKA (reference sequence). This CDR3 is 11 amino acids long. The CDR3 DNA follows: TGCAGCGCTAGGGGTGTAAACGAGCAGTACTTC. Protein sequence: CSARGVNEQYF.

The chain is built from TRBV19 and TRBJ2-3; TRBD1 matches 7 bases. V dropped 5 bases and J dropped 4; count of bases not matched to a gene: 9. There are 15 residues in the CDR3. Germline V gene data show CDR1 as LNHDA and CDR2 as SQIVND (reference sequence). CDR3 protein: CASSRTGPMADTQYF. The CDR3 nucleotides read TGTGCCAGTAGTCGGACAGGCCCTATGGCAGATACGCAGTATTTT.

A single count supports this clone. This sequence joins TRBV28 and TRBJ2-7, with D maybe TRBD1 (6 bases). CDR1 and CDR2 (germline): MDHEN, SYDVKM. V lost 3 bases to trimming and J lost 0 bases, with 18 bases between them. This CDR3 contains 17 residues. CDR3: CASSFTPLLGGSYEQYF. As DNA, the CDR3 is TGTGCCAGCAGTTTCACACCGTTATTAGGGGGCTCCTACGAGCAGTACTTC.

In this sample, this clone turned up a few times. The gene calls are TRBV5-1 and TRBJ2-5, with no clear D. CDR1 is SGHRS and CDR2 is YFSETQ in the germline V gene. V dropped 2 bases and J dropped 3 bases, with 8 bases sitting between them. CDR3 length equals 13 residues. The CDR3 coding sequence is TGCGCCAGCAGCTTTCCTGGAGAAGAGACCCAGTACTTC. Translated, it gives CASSFPGEETQYF. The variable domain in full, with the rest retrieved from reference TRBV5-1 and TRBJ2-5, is KAGVTQTPRYLIKTRGQQVTLSCSPISGHRSVSWYQQTPGQGLQFLFEYFSETQRNKGNFPGRFSGRQFSNSRSEMNVSTLELGDSALYLCASSFPGEETQYFGPGTRLLVL.

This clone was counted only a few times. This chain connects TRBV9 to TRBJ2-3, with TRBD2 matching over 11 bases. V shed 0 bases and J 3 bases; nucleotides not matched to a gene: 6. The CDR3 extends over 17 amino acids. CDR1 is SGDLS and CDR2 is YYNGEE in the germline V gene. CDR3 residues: CASSVVTSGSGTDTQYF. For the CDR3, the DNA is TGTGCCAGCAGCGTAGTAACTAGCGGGAGCGGGACAGATACGCAGTATTTT.

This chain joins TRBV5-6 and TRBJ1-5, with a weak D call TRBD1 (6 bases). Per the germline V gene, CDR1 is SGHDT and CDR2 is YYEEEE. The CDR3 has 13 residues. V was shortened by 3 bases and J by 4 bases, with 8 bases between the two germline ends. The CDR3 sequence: CASSSQGNQPQHF. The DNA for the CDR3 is TGTGCCAGCAGCTCACAGGGAAATCAGCCCCAGCATTTT.

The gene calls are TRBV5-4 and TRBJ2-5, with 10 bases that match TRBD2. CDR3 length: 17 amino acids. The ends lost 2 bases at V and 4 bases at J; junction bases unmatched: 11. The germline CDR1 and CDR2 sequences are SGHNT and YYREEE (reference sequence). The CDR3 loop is CASSLQLAGISGETQYF. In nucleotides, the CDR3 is TGTGCCAGCAGCTTACAACTAGCGGGGATTTCAGGAGAGACCCAGTACTTC.

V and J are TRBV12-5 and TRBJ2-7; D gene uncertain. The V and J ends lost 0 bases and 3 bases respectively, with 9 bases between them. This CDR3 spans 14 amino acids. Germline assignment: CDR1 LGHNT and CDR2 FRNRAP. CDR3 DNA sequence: TGTGCTAGTGGTTTGGTAGGGATTTTCTACGAGCAGTACTTC. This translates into CASGLVGIFYEQYF. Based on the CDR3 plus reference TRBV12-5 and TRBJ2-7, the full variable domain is DARVTQTPRHKVTEMGQEVTMRCQPILGHNTVFWYRQTMMQGLELLAYFRNRAPLDDSGMPKDRFSAEMPDATLATLKIQPSEPRDSAVYFCASGLVGIFYEQYFGPGTRLTVT.

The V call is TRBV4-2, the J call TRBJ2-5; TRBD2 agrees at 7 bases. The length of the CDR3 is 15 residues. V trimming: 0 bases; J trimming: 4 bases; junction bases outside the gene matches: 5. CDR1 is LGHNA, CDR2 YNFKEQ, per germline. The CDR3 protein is CASSQDRAGVETQYF. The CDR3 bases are TGTGCCAGCAGCCAAGATAGGGCGGGGGTAGAGACCCAGTACTTC.

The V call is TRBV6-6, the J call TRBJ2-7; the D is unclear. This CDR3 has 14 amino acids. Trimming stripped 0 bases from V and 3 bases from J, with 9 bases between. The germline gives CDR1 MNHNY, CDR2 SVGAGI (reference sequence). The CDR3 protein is CASSYSDPFYEQYF. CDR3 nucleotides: TGTGCCAGCAGTTACTCGGACCCGTTCTACGAGCAGTACTTC.

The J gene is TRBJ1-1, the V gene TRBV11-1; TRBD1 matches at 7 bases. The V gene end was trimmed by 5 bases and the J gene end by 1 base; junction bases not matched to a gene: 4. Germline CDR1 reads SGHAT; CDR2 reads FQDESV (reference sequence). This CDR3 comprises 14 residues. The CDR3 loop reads CASSPGQKNTEAFF. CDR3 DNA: TGTGCCAGCAGCCCGGGACAGAAGAACACTGAAGCTTTCTTT.

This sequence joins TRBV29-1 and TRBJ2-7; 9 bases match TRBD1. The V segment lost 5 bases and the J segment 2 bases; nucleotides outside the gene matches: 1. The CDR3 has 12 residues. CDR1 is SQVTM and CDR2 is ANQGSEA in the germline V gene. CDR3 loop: CSVHRGPYEQYF. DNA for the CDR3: TGCAGCGTTCACAGGGGGCCCTACGAGCAGTACTTC.

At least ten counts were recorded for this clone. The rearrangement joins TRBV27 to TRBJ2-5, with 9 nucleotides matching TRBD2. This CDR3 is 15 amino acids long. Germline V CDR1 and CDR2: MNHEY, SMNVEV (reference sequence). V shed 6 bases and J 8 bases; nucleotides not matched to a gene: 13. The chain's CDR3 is CASSPLAGYRFTQYF. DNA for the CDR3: TGTGCCAGCAGCCCTCTAGCGGGGTACCGATTTACCCAGTACTTC.

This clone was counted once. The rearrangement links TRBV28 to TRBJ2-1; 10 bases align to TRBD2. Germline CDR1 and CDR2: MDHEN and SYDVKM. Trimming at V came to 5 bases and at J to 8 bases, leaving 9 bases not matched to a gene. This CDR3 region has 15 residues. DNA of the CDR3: TGTGCCAGCAGTCTAATGGCTAGCGGGAGTTATGAGCAGTTCTTC. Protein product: CASSLMASGSYEQFF.

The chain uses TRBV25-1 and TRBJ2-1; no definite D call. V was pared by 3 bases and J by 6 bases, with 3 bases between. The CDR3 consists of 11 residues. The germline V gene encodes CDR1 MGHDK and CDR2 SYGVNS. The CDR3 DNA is TGTGCCAGCAGTGATTTCAATGAGCAGTTCTTC. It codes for CASSDFNEQFF.

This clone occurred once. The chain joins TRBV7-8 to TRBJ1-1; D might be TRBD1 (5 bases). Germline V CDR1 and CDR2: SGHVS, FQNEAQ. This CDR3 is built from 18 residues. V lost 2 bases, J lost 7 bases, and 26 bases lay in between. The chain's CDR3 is CASSLILRDGGQRFEAFF. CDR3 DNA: TGTGCCAGCAGCTTAATTTTGCGGGACGGAGGGCAGCGCTTTGAAGCTTTCTTT. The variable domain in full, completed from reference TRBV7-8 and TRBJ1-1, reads GAGVSQSPRYKVAKRGQDVALRCDPISGHVSLFWYQQALGQGPEFLTYFQNEAQLDKSGLPSDRFFAERPEGSVSTLKIQRTQQEDSAVYLCASSLILRDGGQRFEAFFGQGTRLTVV.